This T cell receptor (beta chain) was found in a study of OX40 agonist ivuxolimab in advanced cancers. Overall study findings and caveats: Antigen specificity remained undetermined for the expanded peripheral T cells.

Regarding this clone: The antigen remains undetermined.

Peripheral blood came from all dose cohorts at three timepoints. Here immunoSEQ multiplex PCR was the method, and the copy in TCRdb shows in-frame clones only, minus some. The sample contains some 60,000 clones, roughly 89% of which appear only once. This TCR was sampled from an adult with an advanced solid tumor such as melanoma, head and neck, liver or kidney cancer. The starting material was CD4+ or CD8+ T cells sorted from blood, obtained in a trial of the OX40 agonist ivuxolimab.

The CDR3 spells CASSFAGTGAYEQYF. The DNA of the CDR3 is TGTGCCAGCAGCTTCGCCGGGACAGGGGCCTACGAGCAGTACTTC. V gene TRBV7-3 combines with J gene TRBJ2-7, with TRBD1 matching 10 bases. Germline lookup yields CDR1 SGHTA and CDR2 FQGTGA. CDR3 length: 15 residues. J gave up 2 bases and V 3 bases, and 4 bases lay outside the gene matches. Full variable domain (outside the CDR3, taken from reference TRBV7-3 and TRBJ2-7): GAGVSQTPSNKVTEKGKYVELRCDPISGHTALYWYRQSLGQGPEFLIYFQGTGAADDSGLPNDRFFAVRPEGSVSTLKIQRTERGDSAVYLCASSFAGTGAYEQYFGPGTRLTVT.